This TCR beta chain derives from a study of blood T cell repertoires in COVID-19. This CDR3 is 13 amino acids long. V lost 5 bases, J lost 3 bases, and 2 bases stayed unmatched. As processed by the authors: Estimation of nucleated cell counts relied on the amplification of reference gene primers. Data came from immunoSEQ multiplex PCR; TCRdb stores just in-frame clones and leaves some out. V and J calls and clone size follow that table, whereas D and trimming were derived from the DNA. Here the sample spans roughly 50,000 clones, 75% to 90% being singletons. Source material: peripheral blood. This receptor was taken from an older woman with acute or convalescent COVID-19. The chain employs TRBV12-3 or TRBV12-4 and TRBJ2-7; the match to TRBD1 covers 9 bases. The CDR3 region is CASSGQGIYEQYF. The CDR3 DNA reads as TGTGCCAGCAGTGGACAGGGGATCTACGAGCAGTACTTC.